A single sample gave rise to the 31 T cell receptor beta chains below, sequenced in a study of OX40 agonist ivuxolimab in advanced cancers. TCRdb's copy holds only in-frame clones and misses some; the assay was immunoSEQ multiplex PCR. The table lists 73,000 or so clones, around 85% of them singletons. The sample in question was CD4+ or CD8+ T cells sorted from blood, obtained in a trial of the OX40 agonist ivuxolimab. These receptors were obtained from an adult with an advanced solid tumor such as melanoma, head and neck, liver or kidney cancer.

CDR3 DNA sequence: TGTGCCAGCAGCCAGACCATGAACACTGAAGCTTTCTTT. Amino acids: CASSQTMNTEAFF. The chain combines TRBV14 with TRBJ1-1; no firm D call. Trimming removed 3 bases from V and 0 bases from J, with 5 bases in between. The CDR3 has 13 residues. The germline CDR1 and CDR2 sequences are SGHDN and FVKESK.

The V gene is TRBV2, the J gene TRBJ2-3; 7 bases are shared with TRBD1. This CDR3 region has 21 residues. Unmatched junction bases numbered 32, after V lost 11 bases and J lost 3 bases. Germline V gene lookup returns CDR1 SNHLY and CDR2 FYNNEI. The CDR3 DNA is TGTGCCGTACTCGAAAAGGGGGATGACAGGGTTGAGGGCCGCCCAACAGATACGCAGTATTTT. Translation gives CAVLEKGDDRVEGRPTDTQYF. The variable domain in full, with the rest retrieved from reference TRBV2 and TRBJ2-3, is EPEVTQTPSHQVTQMGQEVILRCVPISNHLYFYWYRQILGQKVEFLVSFYNNEISEKSEIFDDQFSVERPDGSNFTLKIRSTKLEDSAMYFCAVLEKGDDRVEGRPTDTQYFGPGTRLTVL.

The chain uses TRBV7-9 and TRBJ1-1; no clear D. The CDR3 totals 12 residues. Trimming stripped 4 bases from V and 3 bases from J, with 6 bases between. Germline V gene lookup returns CDR1 SEHNR and CDR2 FQNEAQ (reference sequence). In DNA, the CDR3 is TGTGCCAGCAGCTCTCAGTACACTGAAGCTTTCTTT. It translates to CASSSQYTEAFF. The whole variable domain, filled in from reference TRBV7-9 and TRBJ1-1, reads DTGVSQNPRHKITKRGQNVTFRCDPISEHNRLYWYRQTLGQGPEFLTYFQNEAQLEKSRLLSDRFSAERPKGSFSTLEIQRTEQGDSAMYLCASSSQYTEAFFGQGTRLTVV.

The V and J genes are TRBV11-2 and TRBJ1-1, with 8 bases matching TRBD1. V shed 3 bases, J shed 3 bases, and the junction held 0 bases outside the gene matches. CDR3 length equals 13 residues. CDR1 and CDR2 (germline): SGHAT, FQNNGV. CDR3 DNA: TGTGCCAGCAGCTTGGACAGGGACACTGAAGCTTTCTTT. It codes for CASSLDRDTEAFF.

The chain uses TRBV7-8 and TRBJ2-7; 8 bases agree with TRBD1. This CDR3 has 16 residues. The V segment lost 0 bases and the J segment 3 bases; nucleotides outside the gene matches: 7. Per germline, CDR1 SGHVS and CDR2 FQNEAQ. The CDR3 nucleotides are TGTGCCAGCAGCTTAGCCGGGACAGGACGACGCTACGAGCAGTACTTC. This encodes CASSLAGTGRRYEQYF.

This sequence joins TRBV5-1 and TRBJ1-1; D is undetermined. The V end was cut by 2 bases, the J end by 1 base, with 6 bases between. The V gene's germline CDR1 is SGHRS and CDR2 YFSETQ. This CDR3 spans 13 amino acids. The CDR3, as DNA: TGCGCCAGCAGCTTCAGAGAGAACACTGAAGCTTTCTTT. Its protein is CASSFRENTEAFF.

J is TRBJ2-7 and V is TRBV5-6; TRBD2 might be the D (5 bases). Trimming cost V 3 bases and J 2 bases, with 15 bases left between them. Germline V lookup: CDR1 SGHDT, CDR2 YYEEEE. This CDR3 has 15 amino acids. In DNA, the CDR3 is TGTGCCAGCAGCTCCCTGCGGACTTCGACCTACGAGCAGTACTTC. Translation: CASSSLRTSTYEQYF.

The rearrangement joins TRBV7-9 to TRBJ2-7, with TRBD2 matching 10 bases. In germline, CDR1 is SEHNR, CDR2 FQNEAQ (reference sequence). V shed 4 bases and J 0 bases; nucleotides not matched to a gene: 3. This CDR3 has 15 residues. CDR3 residues: CASSSRLAGSYEQYF. The CDR3 DNA sequence: TGTGCCAGCAGCTCTAGACTAGCGGGCTCCTACGAGCAGTACTTC.

This rearrangement joins TRBV30 to TRBJ1-3, with 7 positions matching TRBD1. This CDR3 contains 16 residues. The junction had 8 bases not matched to a gene; V was cut back by 2 bases and J by 1 base. CDR1 and CDR2 (germline): GTSNPN, SVGIG (reference sequence). CDR3 nucleotide sequence: TGTGCCTGGAGTCCCCCGACAGGGATATCTGGAAACACCATATATTTT. Amino acids: CAWSPPTGISGNTIYF.

The CDR3 sequence is CASSTDSRFYEQYF. The CDR3 DNA is TGTGCCAGCAGTACCGACAGTCGGTTCTACGAGCAGTACTTC. This chain joins TRBV27 and TRBJ2-7; weak D call: TRBD1 (5 bases). Between the trimmed V and J ends, which lost 5 bases and 3 bases, there was a span of 14 bases. CDR1 MNHEY and CDR2 SMNVEV come from the germline V gene (reference sequence). The CDR3 totals 14 residues.

The chain couples TRBV19 to TRBJ1-3; D is undetermined. This CDR3 contains 18 residues. CDR1 and CDR2 (germline): LNHDA, SQIVND (reference sequence). V was cut by 3 bases and J by 0 bases, with 18 bases left in between. CDR3 sequence reads: CASSMWLIRRSSGNTIYF. Written as DNA, the CDR3 is TGTGCCAGTAGTATGTGGCTGATCCGACGGAGCTCTGGAAACACCATATATTTT.

The genes are TRBV18 and TRBJ1-1; TRBD1 matches at 7 bases. The V and J ends lost 2 bases and 6 bases, in that order; junction bases with no gene match: 9. CDR1 and CDR2 from the germline V gene are KGHSH and LQKENI. This CDR3 is 15 amino acids long. The DNA for the CDR3 is TGTGCCAGCTCACCAGGAAGGGACAGACCATCTGAAGCTTTCTTT. Encoded protein: CASSPGRDRPSEAFF.

This chain links TRBV19 with TRBJ1-2; a weak D match, TRBD1 (6 bases). The germline V gene encodes CDR1 LNHDA and CDR2 SQIVND (reference sequence). The CDR3 runs 15 residues. V was clipped by 4 bases and J by 2 bases, with 14 bases between them. Here the CDR3 DNA reads TGTGCCAGTAGTACAAGACAGGAGCTCAACTATGGCTACACCTTC. Encoded protein: CASSTRQELNYGYTF.

The sample holds a few counts of this clone. J is TRBJ1-6 and V is TRBV7-2; D gene unclear. CDR3 length: 13 amino acids. The germline V and J ends were trimmed by 2 bases and 7 bases, with 6 bases remaining between them. Germline CDR1 SGHTA, CDR2 FQGNSA. The CDR3 DNA sequence: TGTGCCAGCAGCTTACGTTCGAATTCACCCCTCCACTTT. Its protein product is CASSLRSNSPLHF.

The chain uses TRBV2 and TRBJ2-4; TRBD1 aligns across 8 bases. Germline V gene sequence: CDR1 SNHLY, CDR2 FYNNEI. This CDR3 is built from 15 residues. V shed 6 bases, J shed 5 bases, and the junction held 9 bases outside the gene matches. Here the CDR3 DNA reads TGTGCCAGCAGGCCCGACAGGGGATGGGAAAACATTCAGTACTTC. Translating gives CASRPDRGWENIQYF.

The chain carries TRBV5-8 and TRBJ1-1, with TRBD1 as a possible D gene (5 bases). Germline-derived CDR1 and CDR2 are SGHTS and YDEGEE. The CDR3 loop spans 14 amino acids. V gave up 4 bases and J gave up 1 base, with 11 bases separating them. The CDR3 region has the DNA TGTGCCAGCAGCCACGGGACGGGGAACACTGAAGCTTTCTTT. Translated, it gives CASSHGTGNTEAFF.

The CDR3 sequence is CASSLTGDLATEAFF. The CDR3 nucleotides are TGCGCCAGCAGCTTGACAGGGGATTTAGCGACTGAAGCTTTCTTT. This rearrangement joins TRBV5-1 to TRBJ1-1; 7 positions agree with TRBD1. This CDR3 region has 15 residues. J lost 5 bases, V lost 1 base, and 8 bases had no gene match. The germline V gene has CDR1 SGHRS and CDR2 YFSETQ.

The genes are TRBV19 and TRBJ2-2; TRBD1 matches 7 bases. V lost 1 base, J lost 5 bases, and 7 bases stayed unmatched. Germline CDR1 is LNHDA and CDR2 is SQIVND (reference sequence). The CDR3 has 16 amino acids. CDR3 region: CASSIGRTGQTGELFF. The CDR3 region has the DNA TGTGCCAGTAGTATAGGTCGGACAGGCCAAACCGGGGAGCTGTTTTTT.

The V and J genes are TRBV25-1 and TRBJ2-1; the D call may be TRBD1 or TRBD2 (5 bases each). Trimming took 8 bases from V and 1 from J, leaving 12 bases between them. Per the germline V gene, CDR1 is MGHDK and CDR2 is SYGVNS. This CDR3 has 14 amino acids. In nucleotides, the CDR3 is TGTGCCAGCCTGGGGCGGGCATCCTACAATGAGCAGTTCTTC. This translates into CASLGRASYNEQFF.

The V call is TRBV28, the J call TRBJ2-1, with D perhaps TRBD1 or TRBD2 (7 bases each). The CDR3 loop spans 17 amino acids. Germline loops: CDR1 MDHEN, CDR2 SYDVKM. V lost 1 base and J lost 3, with 16 bases in between. The CDR3: CASSLSGQGGFYNEQFF. The CDR3 bases are TGTGCCAGCAGTTTATCTGGTCAGGGGGGGTTCTACAATGAGCAGTTCTTC.

This clone has only one observation. V gene TRBV21-1 combines with J gene TRBJ1-5; the table's D call TRBD1 went unverified against the DNA. TRBV21-1 is flagged as a pseudogene. This CDR3 spans 16 amino acids. CDR3 nucleotide sequence: TGTGCCAGCACCCCTTCCTCAGGTTCCCGCAATCAGCCCCAGCATTTT. Protein sequence: CASTPSSGSRNQPQHF.

This clone was observed a handful of times. The rearrangement joins TRBV11-2 to TRBJ2-5; D could derive from TRBD1 or TRBD2 (6 bases each). Deletions cut 1 base from V and 5 bases from J, with 26 bases between. This CDR3 region has 19 residues. CDR1 is SGHAT, CDR2 FQNNGV, per germline. For the CDR3, the DNA is TGTGCCAGCAGCTTAGTAACTACTCCATCTGGGGGGCGCGGGGAGACCCAGTACTTC. Translation gives CASSLVTTPSGGRGETQYF.

The chain links TRBV6-5 to TRBJ1-2; the match to TRBD1 covers 7 bases. The CDR3 is made up of 13 amino acids. Germline V lookup: CDR1 MNHEY, CDR2 SVGAGI. The V segment lost 5 bases and the J segment 4 bases; nucleotides outside the gene matches: 4. CDR3 coding DNA: TGTGCCAGCAGTAGGACAGGCTCCTATGGCTACACCTTC. This sequence encodes CASSRTGSYGYTF.

CDR3: CASSWVRSSLTDTQYF. The CDR3 DNA reads as TGTGCCAGCAGTTGGGTTAGGTCCTCCCTCACAGATACGCAGTATTTT. V is TRBV6-6 and J is TRBJ2-3; no reliable D call. In germline, CDR1 is MNHNY, CDR2 SVGAGI (reference sequence). The CDR3 has 16 amino acids. V was cut by 4 bases and J by 2 bases, with 16 bases left in between.

The chain couples TRBV5-6 to TRBJ1-1, with 8 bases aligning to TRBD1. CDR3 size: 15 residues. The junction had 7 bases not matched to a gene; V was cut back by 3 bases and J by 3 bases. In germline, CDR1 is SGHDT, CDR2 YYEEEE. In DNA, the CDR3 is TGTGCCAGCAGCTCCGACAGGGGTGCGGACACTGAAGCTTTCTTT. Protein product: CASSSDRGADTEAFF.

This chain joins TRBV30 and TRBJ1-2; D remains unclear. The CDR3 contains 16 residues. V shed 0 bases and J shed 0 bases, with 14 bases lying between them. Germline V gene data show CDR1 as GTSNPN and CDR2 as SVGIG (reference sequence). DNA for the CDR3: TGTGCCTGGAGTGTACGGGGAAGGGAAGCTAACTATGGCTACACCTTC. It specifies CAWSVRGREANYGYTF.

This chain links TRBV9 with TRBJ2-5; the D gene could be TRBD1 or TRBD2 (5 bases each). Germline V gives CDR1 SGDLS, CDR2 YYNGEE. The germline V and J ends were trimmed by 0 bases and 4 bases, with 13 bases remaining between them. The CDR3 is 15 amino acids. Here the CDR3 reads CASSVERGWGETQYF. CDR3 nucleotides: TGTGCCAGCAGCGTAGAGAGGGGTTGGGGAGAGACCCAGTACTTC.

The rearrangement uses TRBV9 and TRBJ2-2; 7 bases align to TRBD1. The CDR3 spans 15 residues. Per the germline V gene, CDR1 is SGDLS and CDR2 is YYNGEE. With 0 bases clipped from V and 6 bases from J, the junction kept 5 bases outside the gene matches. The CDR3 loop is CASSVVPDRSGELFF. The CDR3 bases are TGTGCCAGCAGCGTAGTGCCGGACAGGTCCGGGGAGCTGTTTTTT.

As concerns this clone: Relative to the germline gene, one junction end is altered; a read error may explain this. Here the CDR3 DNA reads TGTGCCAGCAGGTTAGCGGGGGGGCCCCACAATGAGCAGTTCTTC. Its translation: CASRLAGGPHNEQFF. The chain has TRBV7-2 and TRBJ2-1; 11 bases are shared with TRBD2. The CDR3 is 15 amino acids. Germline CDR1 is SGHTA and CDR2 is FQGNSA. The full variable domain, in which reference TRBV7-2 and TRBJ2-1 provide the parts outside the CDR3, is GAGVSQSPSNKVTEKGKDVELRCDPISGHTALYWYRQSLGQGLEFLIYFQGNSAPDKSGLPSDRFSAERTGGSVSTLTIQRTQQEDSAVYLCASRLAGGPHNEQFFGPGTRLTVL.

The chain joins TRBV10-3 to TRBJ2-7; TRBD1 aligns across 8 bases. Germline CDR1 is ENHRY and CDR2 is SYGVKD. V gave up 2 bases and J gave up 4 bases; unmatched junction bases: 4. This CDR3 contains 14 residues. The CDR3 sequence: CAISEGQGSYEQYF. The CDR3 DNA follows: TGTGCCATCAGTGAGGGACAGGGCTCATACGAGCAGTACTTC.

This clone rates as medium-sized. V and J are TRBV5-6 and TRBJ1-4; D gene ambiguous. Germline V gene lookup returns CDR1 SGHDT and CDR2 YYEEEE. CDR3 length equals 12 residues. Deletions cut 4 bases from V and 7 bases from J, with 8 bases between. The CDR3 DNA sequence: TGTGCCAGCAGCAGGACCGTTGAAAAACTGTTTTTT. Translated: CASSRTVEKLFF.